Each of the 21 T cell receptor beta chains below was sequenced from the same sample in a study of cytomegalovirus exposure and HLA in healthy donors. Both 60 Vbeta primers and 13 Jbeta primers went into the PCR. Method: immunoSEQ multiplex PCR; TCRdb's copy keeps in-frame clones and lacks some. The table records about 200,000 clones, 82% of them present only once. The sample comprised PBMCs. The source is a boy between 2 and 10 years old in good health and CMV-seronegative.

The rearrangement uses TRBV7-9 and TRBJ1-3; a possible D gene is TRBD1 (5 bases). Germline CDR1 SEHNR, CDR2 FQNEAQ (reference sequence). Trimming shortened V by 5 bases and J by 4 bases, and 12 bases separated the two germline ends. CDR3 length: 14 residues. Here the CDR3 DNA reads TGTGCCAGCAGCGAGACAGTCGAAGGAAACACCATATATTTT. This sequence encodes CASSETVEGNTIYF.

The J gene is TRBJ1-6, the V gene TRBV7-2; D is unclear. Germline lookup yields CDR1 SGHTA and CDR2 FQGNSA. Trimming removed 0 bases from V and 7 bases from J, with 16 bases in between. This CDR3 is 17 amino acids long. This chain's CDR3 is CASSLASSRTRNSPLHF. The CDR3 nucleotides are TGTGCCAGCAGCTTAGCCTCGTCCCGAACCCGGAATTCACCCCTCCACTTT.

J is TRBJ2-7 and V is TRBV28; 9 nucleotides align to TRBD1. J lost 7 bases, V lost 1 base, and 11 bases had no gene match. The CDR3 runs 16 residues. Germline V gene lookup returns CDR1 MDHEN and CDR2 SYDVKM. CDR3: CASSLSRTGDVWEQYF. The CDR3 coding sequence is TGTGCCAGCAGTTTATCCCGGACAGGGGACGTCTGGGAGCAGTACTTC.

The CDR3 is CASSLTSAGGYTF. In DNA, the CDR3 is TGTGCCAGCAGCTTAACCTCGGCCGGGGGCTACACCTTC. This chain joins TRBV7-9 and TRBJ1-2; D unresolved. The CDR3 loop spans 13 amino acids. V lost 2 bases to trimming and J lost 8 bases, with 12 bases between them. Germline V gives CDR1 SEHNR, CDR2 FQNEAQ (reference sequence).

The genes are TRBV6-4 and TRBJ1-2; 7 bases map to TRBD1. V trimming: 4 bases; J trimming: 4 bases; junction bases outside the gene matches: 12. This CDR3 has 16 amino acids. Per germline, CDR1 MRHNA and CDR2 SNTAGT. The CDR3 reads CASSGGQPRWLYGYTF. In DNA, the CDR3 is TGTGCCAGCAGTGGGGGACAGCCCCGCTGGCTCTATGGCTACACCTTC.

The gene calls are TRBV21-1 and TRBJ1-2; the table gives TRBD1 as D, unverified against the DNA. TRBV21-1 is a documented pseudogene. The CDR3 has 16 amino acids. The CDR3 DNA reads TGTGCCAGCAGCAAGAGTACTCGGGACAGGGGCTACGGCTACACCTTC. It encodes CASSKSTRDRGYGYTF.

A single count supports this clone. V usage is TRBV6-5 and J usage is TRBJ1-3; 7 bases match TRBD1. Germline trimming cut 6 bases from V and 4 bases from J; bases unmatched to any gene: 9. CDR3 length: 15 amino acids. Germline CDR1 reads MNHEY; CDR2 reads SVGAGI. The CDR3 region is CASSRQGIIGNTIYF. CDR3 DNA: TGTGCCAGCAGCAGACAGGGTATCATAGGAAACACCATATATTTT.

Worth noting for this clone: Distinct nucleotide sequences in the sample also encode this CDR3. CDR3 residues: CASIENTEAFF. CDR3 DNA: TGTGCCAGCATAGAGAACACTGAAGCTTTCTTT. V is TRBV2 and J is TRBJ1-1; no reliable D call. Trimming pared 7 bases from V and 1 base from J, leaving 4 bases between. This CDR3 is 11 amino acids long. Per the germline V gene, CDR1 is SNHLY and CDR2 is FYNNEI.

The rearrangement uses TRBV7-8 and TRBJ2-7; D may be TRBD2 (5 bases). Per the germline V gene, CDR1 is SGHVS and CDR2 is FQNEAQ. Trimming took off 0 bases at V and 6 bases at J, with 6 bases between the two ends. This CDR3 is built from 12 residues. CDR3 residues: CASSLAGVEQYF. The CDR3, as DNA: TGTGCCAGCAGCTTAGCCGGGGTCGAGCAGTACTTC.

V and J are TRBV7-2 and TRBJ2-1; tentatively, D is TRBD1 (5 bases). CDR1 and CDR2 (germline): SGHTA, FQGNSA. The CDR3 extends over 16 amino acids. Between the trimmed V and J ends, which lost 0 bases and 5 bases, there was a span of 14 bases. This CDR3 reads CASSLAGRLINNEQFF. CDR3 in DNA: TGTGCCAGCAGCTTAGCGGGGCGGCTAATAAACAATGAGCAGTTCTTC.

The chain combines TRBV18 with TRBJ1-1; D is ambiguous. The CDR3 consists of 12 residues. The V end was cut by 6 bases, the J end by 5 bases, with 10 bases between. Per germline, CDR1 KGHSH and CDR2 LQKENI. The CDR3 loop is CASSPGWTEAFF. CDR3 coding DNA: TGTGCCAGCTCGCCCGGGTGGACTGAAGCTTTCTTT.

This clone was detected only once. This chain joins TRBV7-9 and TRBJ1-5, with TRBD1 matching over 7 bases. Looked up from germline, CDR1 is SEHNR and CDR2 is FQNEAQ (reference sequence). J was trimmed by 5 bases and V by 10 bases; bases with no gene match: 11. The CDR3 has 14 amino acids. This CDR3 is CAIRRDSLYQPQHF. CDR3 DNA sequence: TGTGCCATCCGACGGGACAGTCTCTATCAGCCCCAGCATTTT.

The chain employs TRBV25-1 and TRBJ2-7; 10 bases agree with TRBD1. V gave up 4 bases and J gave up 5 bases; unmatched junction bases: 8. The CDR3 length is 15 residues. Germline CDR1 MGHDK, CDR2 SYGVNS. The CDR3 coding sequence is TGTGCCAGCAGTGCGCCGGGACAGGGGTCTCACGAGCAGTACTTC. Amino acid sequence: CASSAPGQGSHEQYF.

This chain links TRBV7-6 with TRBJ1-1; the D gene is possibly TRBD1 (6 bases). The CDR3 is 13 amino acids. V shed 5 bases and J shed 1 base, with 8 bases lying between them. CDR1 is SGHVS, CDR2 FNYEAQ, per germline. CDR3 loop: CASSPRGNTEAFF. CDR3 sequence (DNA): TGTGCCAGCAGCCCCAGGGGGAACACTGAAGCTTTCTTT. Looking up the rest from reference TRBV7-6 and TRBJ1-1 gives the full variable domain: GAGVSQSPRYKVTKRGQDVALRCDPISGHVSLYWYRQALGQGPEFLTYFNYEAQQDKSGLPNDRFSAERPEGSISTLTIQRTEQRDSAMYRCASSPRGNTEAFFGQGTRLTVV.

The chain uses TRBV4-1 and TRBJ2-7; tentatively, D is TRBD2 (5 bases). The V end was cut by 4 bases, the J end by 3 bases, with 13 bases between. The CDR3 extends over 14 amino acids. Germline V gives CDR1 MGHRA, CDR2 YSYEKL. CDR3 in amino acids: CASSRLQSGYEQYF. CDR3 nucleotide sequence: TGCGCCAGCAGCCGTTTACAGAGCGGCTACGAGCAGTACTTC.

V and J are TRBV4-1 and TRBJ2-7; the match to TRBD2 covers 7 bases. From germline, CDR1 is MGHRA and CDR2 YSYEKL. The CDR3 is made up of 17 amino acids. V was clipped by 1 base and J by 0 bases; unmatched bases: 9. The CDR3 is CASSQVEDGGSSYEQYF. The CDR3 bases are TGCGCCAGCAGCCAAGTTGAAGACGGCGGGAGCTCCTACGAGCAGTACTTC.

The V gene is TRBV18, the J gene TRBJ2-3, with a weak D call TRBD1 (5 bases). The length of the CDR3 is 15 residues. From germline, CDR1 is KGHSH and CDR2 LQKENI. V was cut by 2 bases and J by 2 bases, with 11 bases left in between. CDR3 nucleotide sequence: TGTGCCAGCTCACCAATCACAGGAATCACAGATACGCAGTATTTT. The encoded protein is CASSPITGITDTQYF.

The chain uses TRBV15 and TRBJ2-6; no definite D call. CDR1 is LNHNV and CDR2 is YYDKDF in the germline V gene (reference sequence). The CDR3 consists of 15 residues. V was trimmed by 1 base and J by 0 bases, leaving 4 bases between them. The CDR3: CATSRGLSGANVLTF. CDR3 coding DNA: TGTGCCACCAGCAGAGGACTCTCTGGGGCCAACGTCCTGACTTTC.

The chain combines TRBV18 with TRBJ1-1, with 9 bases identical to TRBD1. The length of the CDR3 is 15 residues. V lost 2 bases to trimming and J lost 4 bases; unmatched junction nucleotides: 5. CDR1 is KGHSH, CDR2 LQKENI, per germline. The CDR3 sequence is CASSPWTGEGTEAFF. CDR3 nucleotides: TGTGCCAGCTCACCATGGACAGGGGAGGGCACTGAAGCTTTCTTT. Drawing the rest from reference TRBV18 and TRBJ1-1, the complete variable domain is NAGVMQNPRHLVRRRGQEARLRCSPMKGHSHVYWYRQLPEEGLKFMVYLQKENIIDESGMPKERFSAEFPKEGPSILRIQQVVRGDSAAYFCASSPWTGEGTEAFFGQGTRLTVV.

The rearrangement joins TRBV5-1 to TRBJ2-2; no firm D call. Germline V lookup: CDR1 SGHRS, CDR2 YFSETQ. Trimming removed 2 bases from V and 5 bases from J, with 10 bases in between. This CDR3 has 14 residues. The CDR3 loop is CASSLPWRTGELFF. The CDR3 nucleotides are TGCGCCAGCAGCTTACCTTGGAGAACCGGGGAGCTGTTTTTT.

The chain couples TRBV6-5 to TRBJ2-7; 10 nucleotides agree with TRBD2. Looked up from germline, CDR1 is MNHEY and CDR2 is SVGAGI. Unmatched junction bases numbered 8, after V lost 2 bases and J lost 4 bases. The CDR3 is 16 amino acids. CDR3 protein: CASSYGASGGLYEQYF. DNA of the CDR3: TGTGCCAGCAGTTACGGAGCTAGCGGGGGTCTATACGAGCAGTACTTC.